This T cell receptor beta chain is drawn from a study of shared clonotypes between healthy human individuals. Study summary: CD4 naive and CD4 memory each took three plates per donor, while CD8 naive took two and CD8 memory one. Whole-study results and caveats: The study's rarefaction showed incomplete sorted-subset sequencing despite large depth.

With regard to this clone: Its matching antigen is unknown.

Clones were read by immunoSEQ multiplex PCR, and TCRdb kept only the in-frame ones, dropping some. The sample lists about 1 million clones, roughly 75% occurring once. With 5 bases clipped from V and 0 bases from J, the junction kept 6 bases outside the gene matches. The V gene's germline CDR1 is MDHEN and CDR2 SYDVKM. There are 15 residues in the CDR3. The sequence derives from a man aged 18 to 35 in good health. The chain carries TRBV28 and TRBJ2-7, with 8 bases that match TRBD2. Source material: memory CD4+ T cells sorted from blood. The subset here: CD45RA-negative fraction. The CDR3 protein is CASSVGGGSSYEQYF. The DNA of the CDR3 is TGTGCCAGCAGTGTTGGCGGGGGGAGCTCCTACGAGCAGTACTTC. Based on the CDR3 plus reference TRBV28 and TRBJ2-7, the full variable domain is DVKVTQSSRYLVKRTGEKVFLECVQDMDHENMFWYRQDPGLGLRLIYFSYDVKMKEKGDIPEGYSVSREKKERFSLILESASTNQTSMYLCASSVGGGSSYEQYFGPGTRLTVT.